The source of this T cell receptor (beta chain) is a study of T cells expressing NK-cell markers. TCRdb reprocessed the 5' RACE reads, with one entry per CDR3 protein and no DNA. This sample's clone table lists about 400,000 distinct CDR3 sequences. Germline CDR1 MNHEY, CDR2 SMNVEV (reference sequence). The CDR3 is 15 amino acids. Source material: blood T cells: a sorted CD56 or NKG2C T cell subset, CD4+ or CD8+ T cells, or bulk PBMC T cells (not recorded which). The sequence was collected from a woman between 50 and 59 years old in good health. The rearrangement uses TRBV27 and TRBJ2-3. The CDR3 sequence: CASSLLASRSDTQYF.